The present T cell receptor beta chain was sequenced within a study of T cell changes during pregnancy in multiple sclerosis. TCRdb keeps only in-frame clones here, not all; method: immunoSEQ multiplex PCR. The sample contains over 45,000 clones, approximately 86% of which appear only once. Trimming removed 8 bases from V and 1 base from J, with 17 bases in between. CDR1 is MNHEY and CDR2 is SVGAGI in the germline V gene. The CDR3 covers 15 residues. The gene calls are TRBV6-5 and TRBJ1-1; D not resolved. The sequencing used CD4+ T cells from peripheral blood mononuclear cells, collected in the third trimester of pregnancy. This TCR came from a female donor with multiple sclerosis, enrolled in a pregnancy study. CDR3 nucleotide sequence: TGTGCCAGCTCCAGTTGGGCCAAGGCGAACACTGAAGCTTTCTTT. Translating gives CASSSWAKANTEAFF.